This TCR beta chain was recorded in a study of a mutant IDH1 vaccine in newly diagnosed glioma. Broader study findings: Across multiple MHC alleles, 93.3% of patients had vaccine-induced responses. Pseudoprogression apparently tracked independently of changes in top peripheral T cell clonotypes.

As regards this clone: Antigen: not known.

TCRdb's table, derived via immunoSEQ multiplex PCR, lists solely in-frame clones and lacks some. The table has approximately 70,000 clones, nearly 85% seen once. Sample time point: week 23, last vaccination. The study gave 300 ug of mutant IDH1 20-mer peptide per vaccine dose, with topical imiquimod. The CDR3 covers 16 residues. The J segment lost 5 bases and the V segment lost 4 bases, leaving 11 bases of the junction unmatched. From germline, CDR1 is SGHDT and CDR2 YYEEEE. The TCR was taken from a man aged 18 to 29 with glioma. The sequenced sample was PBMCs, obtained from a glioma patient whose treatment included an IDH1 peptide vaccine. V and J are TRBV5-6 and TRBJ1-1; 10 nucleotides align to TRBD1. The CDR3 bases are TGTGCCAGCAGCAGTGGGACAGGGGAGAAAAGGACTGAAGCTTTCTTT. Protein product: CASSSGTGEKRTEAFF.